The clone carrying this T cell receptor beta chain was counted ten times or more. Its antigen is not identified. UMIs and a universal primer site were added when TCR cDNA was made by 5'RACE template switching. TCRdb reprocessed the 5' RACE reads with MiXCR, giving one entry per CDR3 protein. The sample lists tens of thousands of distinct CDR3 sequences, approximately 6.9% occurring once. The data stem from a study of T cells after yellow fever vaccination. Study results and caveats: After the booster, 96% of CD4 and just over 85% of CD8 primary-response clones were re-detected. Though it reached lower strength, the secondary response hit its peak faster, day 5 versus 15. Highly abundant clonotypes carried over from the bulk population could end up in FACS-sorted repertoires as contaminants.

Trimming took 0 bases from V and 3 from J, leaving 0 bases between them. This CDR3 has 12 amino acids. CDR1 is MNHNY, CDR2 SVGAGI, per germline (reference sequence). The sequences come from CD8+ T cells sorted from PBMCs, collected 4 to 6 days after the first yellow fever vaccination. J is TRBJ1-3 and V is TRBV6-6; D remains ambiguous. The receptor's source is a young man who received the YFV17D yellow fever vaccine. CDR3 coding DNA: TGTGCCAGCAGTTACTCTGGAAACACCATATATTTT. This codes for CASSYSGNTIYF.